This T cell receptor beta chain was found in a study of OX40 agonist ivuxolimab in advanced cancers. Overall study findings and caveats: Normalized T-cell clonal expansion was also low in a subset of nonresponders. The CD4+ and CD8+ T cells in the blood had expanded clonally by week 6 at 0.1 to 3.0 mg/kg. On average, CD8+ T cells had more expanded clones than CD4+.

Samples were taken at baseline and on day 1 of cycles 4 and 7. Only in-frame clones appear in the TCRdb table, and some are missing; sequencing was by immunoSEQ multiplex PCR. Here the sample spans tens of thousands of clones, roughly nine tenths being singletons. Remarks on this clone: What it binds is not known.

Sequenced here: CD4+ or CD8+ T cells sorted from blood, sampled in a trial of the OX40 agonist ivuxolimab. The TCR was taken from an adult with an advanced solid tumor such as melanoma, head and neck, liver or kidney cancer.

The CDR3 region is CASSQEVLSAEGSSYEQYF. Written as DNA, the CDR3 is TGCGCCAGCAGCCAAGAGGTGTTGTCTGCCGAGGGATCCTCCTACGAGCAGTACTTC. V and J are TRBV4-3 and TRBJ2-7; D might be TRBD2 (5 bases). Germline CDR1 reads LGHNA; CDR2 reads YSLEER. V was shortened by 0 bases and J by 0 bases, with 21 bases between the two germline ends. The CDR3 length is 19 residues.